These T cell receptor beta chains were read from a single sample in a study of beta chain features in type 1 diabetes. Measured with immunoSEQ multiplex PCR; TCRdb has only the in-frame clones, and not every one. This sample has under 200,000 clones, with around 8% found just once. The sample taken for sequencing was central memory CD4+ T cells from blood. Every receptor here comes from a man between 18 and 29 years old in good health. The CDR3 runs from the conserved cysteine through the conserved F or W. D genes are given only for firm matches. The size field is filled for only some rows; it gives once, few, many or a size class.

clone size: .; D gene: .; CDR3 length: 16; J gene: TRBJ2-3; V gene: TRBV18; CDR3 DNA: TGTGCCAGCTCATCCCCGTGGGACACGGTGCGAAATACGCAGTATTTT; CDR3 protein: CASSSPWDTVRNTQYF
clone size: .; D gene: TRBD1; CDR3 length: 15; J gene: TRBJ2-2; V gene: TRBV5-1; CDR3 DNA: TGCGCCAGCAGCCCGGGACAGCGTTTCGCCGGGGAGCTGTTTTTT; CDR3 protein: CASSPGQRFAGELFF
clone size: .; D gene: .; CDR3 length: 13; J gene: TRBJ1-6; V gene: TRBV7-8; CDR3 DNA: TGTGCCAGCAGCTTAGGGCGGGATTCACCCCTCCACTTT; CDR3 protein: CASSLGRDSPLHF
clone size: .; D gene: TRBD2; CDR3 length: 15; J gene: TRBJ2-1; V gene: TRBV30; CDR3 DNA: TGTGCCTGGACCCTCCTAGCGGGAGGGCAGGATGAGCAGTTCTTC; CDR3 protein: CAWTLLAGGQDEQFF
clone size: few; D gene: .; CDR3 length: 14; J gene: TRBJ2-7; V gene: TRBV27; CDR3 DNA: TGTGCCAGCCGAACAAACACAGGGTCCTACGAGCAGTACTTC; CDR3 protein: CASRTNTGSYEQYF
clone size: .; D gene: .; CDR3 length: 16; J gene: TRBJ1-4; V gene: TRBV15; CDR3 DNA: TGTGCCACCAGCAGAGATCTCGGGGGACGGGGTGAAAAACTGTTTTTT; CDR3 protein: CATSRDLGGRGEKLFF
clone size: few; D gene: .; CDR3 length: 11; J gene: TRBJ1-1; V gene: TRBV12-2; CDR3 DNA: TGTGCAAGTCGCCTACACAGAAACGCTTTCTTT; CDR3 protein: CASRLHRNAFF
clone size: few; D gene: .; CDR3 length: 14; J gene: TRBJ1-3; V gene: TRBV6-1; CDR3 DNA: TGTGCCAGCAGTGAAGGGCAGGGTTCGAACACCATATATTTT; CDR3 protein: CASSEGQGSNTIYF
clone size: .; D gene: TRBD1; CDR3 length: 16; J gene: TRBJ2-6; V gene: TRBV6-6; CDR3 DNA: TGTGCCAGCAATGGACAGGGTGCCTCTGGGGCCAACGTCCTGACTTTC; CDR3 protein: CASNGQGASGANVLTF
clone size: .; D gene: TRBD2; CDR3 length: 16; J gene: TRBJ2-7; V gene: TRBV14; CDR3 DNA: TGTGCCAGCAGCCAAGGGCTAGCGGGGCCTTCCTACGAGCAGTACTTC; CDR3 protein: CASSQGLAGPSYEQYF
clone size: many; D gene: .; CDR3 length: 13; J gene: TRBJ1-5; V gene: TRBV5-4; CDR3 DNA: TGTGCCAGCAGCTTAGGGGTCGATCAGCCCCAGCATTTT; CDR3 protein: CASSLGVDQPQHF
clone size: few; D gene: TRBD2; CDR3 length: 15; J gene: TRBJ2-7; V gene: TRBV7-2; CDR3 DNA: TGTGCCAGCAGCTTAGCGGGGACTAGCGACTACGAGCAGTACTTC; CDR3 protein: CASSLAGTSDYEQYF
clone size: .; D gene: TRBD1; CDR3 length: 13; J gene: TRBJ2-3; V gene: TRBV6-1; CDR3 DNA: TGTGCCAGCAGTCGGACAGGTCCAGATACGCAGTATTTT; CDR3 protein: CASSRTGPDTQYF